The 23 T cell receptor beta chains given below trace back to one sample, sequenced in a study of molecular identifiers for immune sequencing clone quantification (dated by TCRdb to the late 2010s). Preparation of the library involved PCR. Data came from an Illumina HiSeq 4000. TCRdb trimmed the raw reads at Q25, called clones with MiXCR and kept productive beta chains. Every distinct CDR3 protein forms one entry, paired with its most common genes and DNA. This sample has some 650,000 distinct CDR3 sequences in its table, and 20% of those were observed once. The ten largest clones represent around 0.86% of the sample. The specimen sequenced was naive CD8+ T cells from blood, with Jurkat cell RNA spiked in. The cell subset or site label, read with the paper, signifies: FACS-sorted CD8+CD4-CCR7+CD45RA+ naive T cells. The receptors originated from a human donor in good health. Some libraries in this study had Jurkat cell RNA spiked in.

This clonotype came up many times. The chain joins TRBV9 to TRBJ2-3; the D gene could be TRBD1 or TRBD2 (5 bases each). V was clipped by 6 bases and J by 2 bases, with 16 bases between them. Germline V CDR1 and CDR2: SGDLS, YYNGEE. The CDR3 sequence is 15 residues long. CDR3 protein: CASTPEGRYTDTQYF. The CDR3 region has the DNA TGTGCCAGCACCCCCGAGGGGAGATACACAGATACGCAGTATTTT.

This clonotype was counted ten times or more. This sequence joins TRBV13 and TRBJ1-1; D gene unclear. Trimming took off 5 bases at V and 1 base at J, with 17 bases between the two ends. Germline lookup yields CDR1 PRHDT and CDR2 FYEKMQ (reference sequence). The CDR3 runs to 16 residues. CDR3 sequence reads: CASSPPGYEGNTEAFF. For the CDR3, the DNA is TGTGCCAGCAGCCCTCCCGGTTATGAAGGGAACACTGAAGCTTTCTTT.

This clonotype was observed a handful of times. CDR3 region: CAWSPRTGTNYGYTF. CDR3 bases: TGTGCCTGGAGCCCAAGGACAGGGACTAACTATGGCTACACCTTC. The V and J genes are TRBV30 and TRBJ1-2, with 8 positions matching TRBD1. Germline V gives CDR1 GTSNPN, CDR2 SVGIG (reference sequence). CDR3 length: 15 residues. V gave up 3 bases and J gave up 0 bases; unmatched junction bases: 6.

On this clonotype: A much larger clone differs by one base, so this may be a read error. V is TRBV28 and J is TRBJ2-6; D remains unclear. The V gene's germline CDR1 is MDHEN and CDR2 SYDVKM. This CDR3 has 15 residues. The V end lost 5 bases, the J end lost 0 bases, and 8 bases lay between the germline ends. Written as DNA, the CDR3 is TGTGCCAGCAGTCAAGACGACTCTGGGGCCAACGTCCTGACTTTC. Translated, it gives CASSQDDSGANVLTF.

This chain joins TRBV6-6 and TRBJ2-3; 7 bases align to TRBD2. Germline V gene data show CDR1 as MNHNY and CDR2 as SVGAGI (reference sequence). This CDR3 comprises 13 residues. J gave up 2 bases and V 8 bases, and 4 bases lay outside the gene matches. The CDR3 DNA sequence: TGTGCCAGCGGAAGCGGGAACACAGATACGCAGTATTTT. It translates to CASGSGNTDTQYF.

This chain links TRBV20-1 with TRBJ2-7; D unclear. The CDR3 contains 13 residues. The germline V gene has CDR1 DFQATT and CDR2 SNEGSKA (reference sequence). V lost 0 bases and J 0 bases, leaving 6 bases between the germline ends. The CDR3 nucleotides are TGCAGTGCTAGAGATACACCCTCCTACGAGCAGTACTTC. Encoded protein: CSARDTPSYEQYF.

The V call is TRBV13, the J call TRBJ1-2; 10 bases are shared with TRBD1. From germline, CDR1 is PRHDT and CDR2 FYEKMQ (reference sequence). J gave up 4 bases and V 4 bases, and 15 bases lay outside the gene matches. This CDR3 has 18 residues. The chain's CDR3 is CASSSFTGQGIRVYGYTF. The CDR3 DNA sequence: TGTGCCAGCAGCTCGTTCACGGGACAGGGGATCAGGGTCTATGGCTACACCTTC.

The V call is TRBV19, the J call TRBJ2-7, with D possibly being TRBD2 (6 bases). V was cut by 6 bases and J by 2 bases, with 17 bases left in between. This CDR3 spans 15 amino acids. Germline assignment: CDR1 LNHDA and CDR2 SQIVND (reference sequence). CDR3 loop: CASRIRDSVTYEQYF. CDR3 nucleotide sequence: TGTGCCAGTAGGATCCGGGACTCGGTGACCTACGAGCAGTACTTC.

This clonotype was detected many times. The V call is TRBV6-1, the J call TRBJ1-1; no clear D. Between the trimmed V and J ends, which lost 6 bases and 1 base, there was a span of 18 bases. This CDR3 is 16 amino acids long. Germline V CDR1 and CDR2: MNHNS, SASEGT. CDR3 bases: TGTGCCAGCAGGGAACACGTGGTTCGGGAGAACACTGAAGCTTTCTTT. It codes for CASREHVVRENTEAFF.

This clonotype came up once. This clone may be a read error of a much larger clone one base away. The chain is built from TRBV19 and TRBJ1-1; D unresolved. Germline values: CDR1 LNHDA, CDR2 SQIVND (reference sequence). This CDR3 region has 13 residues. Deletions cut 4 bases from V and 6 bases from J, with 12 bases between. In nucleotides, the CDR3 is TGTGCCAGTAGTACTATGGGTGGAGCTGAAGCTTTCTTT. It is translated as CASSTMGGAEAFF.

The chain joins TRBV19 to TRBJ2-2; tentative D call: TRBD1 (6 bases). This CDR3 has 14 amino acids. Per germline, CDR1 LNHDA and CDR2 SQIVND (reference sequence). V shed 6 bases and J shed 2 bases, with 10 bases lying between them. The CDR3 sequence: CASRPGVNTGELFF. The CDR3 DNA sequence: TGTGCCAGTAGACCAGGGGTTAACACCGGGGAGCTGTTTTTT.

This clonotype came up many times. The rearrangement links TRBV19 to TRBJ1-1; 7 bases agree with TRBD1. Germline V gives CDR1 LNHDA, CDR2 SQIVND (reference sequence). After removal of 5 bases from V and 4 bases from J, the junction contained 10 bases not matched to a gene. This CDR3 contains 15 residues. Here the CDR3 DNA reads TGTGCCAGTAGTCCCCAGACAGGGTTGTTCACTGAAGCTTTCTTT. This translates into CASSPQTGLFTEAFF.

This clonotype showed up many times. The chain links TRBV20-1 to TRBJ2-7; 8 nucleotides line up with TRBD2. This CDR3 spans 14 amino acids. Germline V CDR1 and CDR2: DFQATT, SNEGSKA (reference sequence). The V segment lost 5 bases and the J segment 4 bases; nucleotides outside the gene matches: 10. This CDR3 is CSAGRLASPYEQYF. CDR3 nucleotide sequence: TGCAGTGCTGGAAGACTAGCGAGTCCTTACGAGCAGTACTTC.

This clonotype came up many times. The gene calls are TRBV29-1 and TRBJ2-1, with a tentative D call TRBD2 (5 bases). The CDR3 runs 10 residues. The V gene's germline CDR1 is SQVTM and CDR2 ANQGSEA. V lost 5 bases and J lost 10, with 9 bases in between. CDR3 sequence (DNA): TGCAGCGTTATAAGCGGAGAGCAGTTCTTC. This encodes CSVISGEQFF.

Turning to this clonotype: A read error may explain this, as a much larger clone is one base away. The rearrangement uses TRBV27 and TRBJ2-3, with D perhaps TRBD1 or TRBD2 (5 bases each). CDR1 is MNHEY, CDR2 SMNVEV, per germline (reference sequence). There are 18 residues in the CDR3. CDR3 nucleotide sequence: TGTGCCAGCAGTTTGTTGTCCCTCAGGGCCCCTAGCACAGATGCGCAGTATTTT. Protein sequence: CASSLLSLRAPSTDAQYF.

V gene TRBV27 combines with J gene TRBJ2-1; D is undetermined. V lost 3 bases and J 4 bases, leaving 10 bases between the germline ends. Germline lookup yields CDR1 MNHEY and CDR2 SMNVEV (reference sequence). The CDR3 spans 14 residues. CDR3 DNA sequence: TGTGCCAGCAGTTTGGACCAACCGTACAATGAGCAGTTCTTC. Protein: CASSLDQPYNEQFF.

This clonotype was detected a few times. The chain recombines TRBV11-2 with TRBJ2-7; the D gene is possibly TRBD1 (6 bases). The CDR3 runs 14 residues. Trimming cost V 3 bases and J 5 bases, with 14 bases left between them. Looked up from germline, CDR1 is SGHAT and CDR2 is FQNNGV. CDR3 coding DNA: TGTGCCAGCAGCTTCAGGGGTCCGATTAACGAGCAGTACTTC. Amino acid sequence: CASSFRGPINEQYF.

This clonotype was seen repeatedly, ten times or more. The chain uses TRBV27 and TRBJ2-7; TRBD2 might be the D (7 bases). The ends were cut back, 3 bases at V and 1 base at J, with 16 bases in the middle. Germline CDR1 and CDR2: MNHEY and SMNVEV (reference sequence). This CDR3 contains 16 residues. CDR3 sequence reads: CASSFFGGGGSYEQYF. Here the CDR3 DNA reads TGTGCCAGCAGTTTTTTTGGGGGAGGGGGGTCCTACGAGCAGTACTTC.

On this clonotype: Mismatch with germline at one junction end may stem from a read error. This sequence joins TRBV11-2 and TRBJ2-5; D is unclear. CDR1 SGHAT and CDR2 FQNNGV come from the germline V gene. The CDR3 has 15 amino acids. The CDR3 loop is CASNLGLSGQETQYF. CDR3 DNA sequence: TGTGCCAGCAACTTAGGTCTTTCAGGACAAGAGACCCAGTACTTC.

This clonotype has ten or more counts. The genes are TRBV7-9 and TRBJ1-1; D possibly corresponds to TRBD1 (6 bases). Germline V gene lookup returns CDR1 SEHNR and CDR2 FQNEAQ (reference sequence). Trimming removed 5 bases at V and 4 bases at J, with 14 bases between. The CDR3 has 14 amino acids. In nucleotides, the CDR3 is TGTGCCAGCAGCCTCCCGGACAGATCCACTGAAGCTTTCTTT. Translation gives CASSLPDRSTEAFF.

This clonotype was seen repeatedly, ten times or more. CDR3 DNA sequence: TGCGCCAGCAGCTCAGCAATCGAGGAGGGAGACCAAGAGACCCAGTACTTC. Its translation is CASSSAIEEGDQETQYF. This chain joins TRBV5-1 and TRBJ2-5, with D tentatively TRBD2 (6 bases). V lost 3 bases, J lost 0 bases, and 18 bases lay in between. The CDR3 spans 17 residues. Germline V gene sequence: CDR1 SGHRS, CDR2 YFSETQ.

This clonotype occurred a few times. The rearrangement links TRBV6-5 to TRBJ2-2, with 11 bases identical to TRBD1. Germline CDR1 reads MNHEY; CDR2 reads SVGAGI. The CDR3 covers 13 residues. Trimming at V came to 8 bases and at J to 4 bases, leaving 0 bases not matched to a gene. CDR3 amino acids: CASGTGGTGELFF. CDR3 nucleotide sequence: TGTGCCAGCGGGACAGGGGGCACCGGGGAGCTGTTTTTT.

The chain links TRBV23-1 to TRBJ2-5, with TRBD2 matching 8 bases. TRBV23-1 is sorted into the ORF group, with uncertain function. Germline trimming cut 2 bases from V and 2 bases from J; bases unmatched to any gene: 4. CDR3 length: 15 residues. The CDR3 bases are TGCGCCAGCAGTCAAATCGGGGGGGGGCAAGAGACCCAGTACTTC. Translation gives CASSQIGGGQETQYF.